The 21 T cell receptor beta chains below were found in one sample sequenced in a study of a mutant IDH1 vaccine in newly diagnosed glioma. Time point described: week 5, during vaccination. One vaccine dose held 300 ug of mutant IDH1 20-mer peptide and came with topical imiquimod. What these receptors recognize is not known. Data came from immunoSEQ multiplex PCR; TCRdb stores just in-frame clones and leaves some out. The sample has 45,000 to 65,000 clones, about 80% seen once. The specimen was PBMCs, collected from a glioma patient whose treatment included an IDH1 peptide vaccine. Source of these receptors: a woman in her late teens or twenties with glioma. Some clones in this sample may be carry-over from other donors' samples.

The rearrangement links TRBV5-4 to TRBJ2-5; D might be TRBD1 or TRBD2, each matching 5 bases. Germline values: CDR1 SGHNT, CDR2 YYREEE (reference sequence). Trimming shortened V by 4 bases and J by 2 bases, and 12 bases separated the two germline ends. The CDR3 runs 14 residues. As DNA, the CDR3 is TGTGCCAGCAGCCCGGTGGGGGAGCAAGAGACCCAGTACTTC. Protein sequence: CASSPVGEQETQYF.

Comments on this clone: The same CDR3 arises from other DNA sequences in this sample as well. J is TRBJ2-7 and V is TRBV2; D not certain. CDR3 length: 11 residues. CDR1 and CDR2 from the germline V gene are SNHLY and FYNNEI. V lost 3 bases and J 4 bases, leaving 4 bases between the germline ends. The CDR3 loop reads CASSERYEQYF. The CDR3 DNA reads as TGTGCCAGCAGTGAGAGGTACGAGCAGTACTTC.

The sample holds one count of this clone. V gene TRBV30 combines with J gene TRBJ2-1; D unclear. The CDR3 contains 12 residues. Per germline, CDR1 GTSNPN and CDR2 SVGIG (reference sequence). The ends were cut back, 0 bases at V and 5 bases at J, with 5 bases in the middle. The CDR3 coding sequence is TGTGCCTGGAGTGTGCTACACAATGAGCAGTTCTTC. It specifies CAWSVLHNEQFF.

DNA for the CDR3: TGTGCCAGCAGCTTTCGGGCGAGCGGGGTACAGACCCAGTACTTC. It encodes CASSFRASGVQTQYF. The chain couples TRBV5-4 to TRBJ2-5, with 7 nucleotides matching TRBD2. This CDR3 has 15 amino acids. Trimming cost V 2 bases and J 6 bases; bases outside gene matches: 10. Germline V gene sequence: CDR1 SGHNT, CDR2 YYREEE (reference sequence).

The chain has TRBV30 and TRBJ2-5; D perhaps matches TRBD1 (5 bases). The germline V gene encodes CDR1 GTSNPN and CDR2 SVGIG (reference sequence). The V and J ends lost 7 bases and 2 bases respectively, with 8 bases between them. The CDR3 spans 11 residues. DNA for the CDR3: TGTGCCTCCAGGGCTCAAGAGACCCAGTACTTC. This sequence encodes CASRAQETQYF.

This clone has just one count. The chain recombines TRBV5-5 with TRBJ1-3, with no clear D. The ends were cut back, 4 bases at V and 2 bases at J, with 13 bases in the middle. CDR3 length: 15 residues. CDR1 SGHKS and CDR2 YYEKEE come from the germline V gene (reference sequence). CDR3 amino acids: CASSGEGWAGNTIYF. CDR3 nucleotide sequence: TGTGCCAGCAGCGGGGAAGGCTGGGCTGGAAACACCATATATTTT.

The CDR3 region has the DNA TGTGCCATCCCTTCCGGGACAGGGGTTTTTGGTGACCAGTACTTC. Its translation is CAIPSGTGVFGDQYF. The chain joins TRBV5-4 to TRBJ2-5, with 10 nucleotides matching TRBD1. The CDR3 is 15 residues long. The germline gives CDR1 SGHNT, CDR2 YYREEE (reference sequence). Trimming at V came to 9 bases and at J to 10 bases, leaving 18 bases not matched to a gene.

This chain connects TRBV25-1 to TRBJ1-5; no reliable D call. The CDR3 extends over 14 amino acids. Germline CDR1 is MGHDK and CDR2 is SYGVNS. V lost 4 bases and J 3 bases, leaving 10 bases between the germline ends. The CDR3 DNA sequence: TGTGCCAGCAGTGGGATAGGTGTCAATCAGCCCCAGCATTTT. Encoded protein: CASSGIGVNQPQHF.

V usage is TRBV7-2 and J usage is TRBJ2-5; no clear D gene. Per germline, CDR1 SGHTA and CDR2 FQGNSA. The CDR3 is made up of 14 amino acids. V shed 5 bases and J shed 2 bases, with 12 bases lying between them. The CDR3 bases are TGTGCCAGCAGCATTAGACATTCACAAGAGACCCAGTACTTC. The encoded protein is CASSIRHSQETQYF.

The chain couples TRBV6-5 to TRBJ2-7; D possibly corresponds to TRBD2 (6 bases). The V and J ends lost 5 bases and 11 bases respectively, with 22 bases between them. This CDR3 comprises 14 residues. The germline gives CDR1 MNHEY, CDR2 SVGAGI. In DNA, the CDR3 is TGTGCCAGCAGTCGGACCGGGACTTCTTCTAGGGAGTACTTC. Its protein product is CASSRTGTSSREYF.

V usage is TRBV9 and J usage is TRBJ2-2; D possibly corresponds to TRBD2 (6 bases). Deletions cut 5 bases from V and 2 bases from J, with 7 bases between. CDR3 length equals 13 residues. From germline, CDR1 is SGDLS and CDR2 YYNGEE. The CDR3 loop reads CASRGGNTGELFF. CDR3 sequence (DNA): TGTGCCAGCAGGGGGGGTAACACCGGGGAGCTGTTTTTT.

The CDR3 nucleotides read TGTGCCATCAGTGAGTCGGGAAAAGAGACCCAGTACTTC. Translated: CAISESGKETQYF. The V and J genes are TRBV10-3 and TRBJ2-5; D not resolved. The CDR3 length is 13 residues. The V end lost 0 bases, the J end lost 3 bases, and 5 bases lay between the germline ends. Looked up from germline, CDR1 is ENHRY and CDR2 is SYGVKD.

The chain has TRBV7-9 and TRBJ2-7, with unresolved D. Germline V CDR1 and CDR2: SEHNR, FQNEAQ (reference sequence). Between the trimmed V and J ends, which lost 5 bases and 3 bases, there was a span of 5 bases. The CDR3 is 11 amino acids. CDR3 sequence reads: CASSHDYEQYF. The CDR3 DNA reads TGTGCCAGCAGCCACGACTACGAGCAGTACTTC.

This clone has just one count. This chain connects TRBV6-5 to TRBJ2-7; maybe TRBD1 (5 bases). The V and J ends lost 2 bases and 5 bases respectively, with 16 bases between them. Germline CDR1 is MNHEY and CDR2 is SVGAGI. This CDR3 is built from 15 residues. The CDR3 loop reads CASSYRGSAPNEQYF. The CDR3 DNA reads as TGTGCCAGCAGTTACAGGGGCAGTGCCCCGAACGAGCAGTACTTC.

This clone was detected once. V is TRBV5-1 and J is TRBJ1-3, with 7 bases matching TRBD1. Germline CDR1 reads SGHRS; CDR2 reads YFSETQ. The CDR3 spans 17 residues. V shed 4 bases, J shed 0 bases, and the junction held 10 bases outside the gene matches. The CDR3 sequence is CASSPGDSTLSGNTIYF. CDR3 nucleotides: TGCGCCAGCAGCCCCGGGGACAGCACTCTCTCTGGAAACACCATATATTTT. Using reference TRBV5-1 and TRBJ1-3 for the parts outside the CDR3, the full variable domain is KAGVTQTPRYLIKTRGQQVTLSCSPISGHRSVSWYQQTPGQGLQFLFEYFSETQRNKGNFPGRFSGRQFSNSRSEMNVSTLELGDSALYLCASSPGDSTLSGNTIYFGEGSWLTVV.

The chain carries TRBV4-1 and TRBJ1-2, with 7 bases that match TRBD1. CDR3 length equals 18 residues. V lost 4 bases and J lost 8; bases outside the gene matches: 22. In germline, CDR1 is MGHRA, CDR2 YSYEKL. The CDR3: CASSLLGQAQMGEDGYTF. The CDR3 DNA is TGCGCCAGCAGCCTCCTAGGACAGGCTCAGATGGGGGAGGACGGCTACACCTTC.

The chain couples TRBV2 to TRBJ2-2; D remains ambiguous. The CDR3 consists of 13 residues. The germline V gene encodes CDR1 SNHLY and CDR2 FYNNEI. The germline V and J ends were trimmed by 5 bases and 5 bases, with 9 bases remaining between them. CDR3 residues: CASSFSRTGELFF. The CDR3 DNA reads TGTGCCAGCAGTTTCTCTAGAACCGGGGAGCTGTTTTTT.

The CDR3 nucleotides are TGTGCCAGCAGCTTAGGACTAGCGGGAGGTAGCTCCTACAATGAGCAGTTCTTC. Translated, it gives CASSLGLAGGSSYNEQFF. The chain employs TRBV11-3 and TRBJ2-1, with TRBD2 matching 13 bases. Germline V gene lookup returns CDR1 SGHNT and CDR2 YENEEA. With V trimmed by 1 base and J by 0 bases, 3 bases remained unmatched. This CDR3 has 18 residues. Filled out from reference TRBV11-3 and TRBJ2-1, the complete variable domain reads EAGVVQSPRYKIIEKKQPVAFWCNPISGHNTLYWYLQNLGQGPELLIRYENEEAVDDSQLPKDRFSAERLKGVDSTLKIQPAELGDSAVYLCASSLGLAGGSSYNEQFFGPGTRLTVL.

The gene calls are TRBV10-1 and TRBJ2-3; D may be TRBD2 (6 bases). Germline V lookup: CDR1 WNHNN, CDR2 SYGVQD (reference sequence). This CDR3 has 15 amino acids. Trimming removed 0 bases from V and 7 bases from J, with 14 bases in between. For the CDR3, the DNA is TGCGCCAGCAGTGAGTCGAGGGGAGGTCCAAATACGCAGTATTTT. It encodes CASSESRGGPNTQYF.

A few counts support this clone. V usage is TRBV27 and J usage is TRBJ1-5; the D is unclear. The CDR3 is 13 amino acids. V gave up 0 bases and J gave up 7 bases, with 7 bases separating them. CDR1 and CDR2 from the germline V gene are MNHEY and SMNVEV (reference sequence). The CDR3 bases are TGTGCCAGCAGTTTATCGGGTCTCCAGCCCCAGCATTTT. This gives the protein CASSLSGLQPQHF.

The gene calls are TRBV11-2 and TRBJ2-2, with D perhaps TRBD1 (6 bases). The CDR3 has 13 amino acids. Germline lookup yields CDR1 SGHAT and CDR2 FQNNGV. Trimming shortened V by 11 bases and J by 0 bases, and 10 bases separated the two germline ends. CDR3 in amino acids: CAHRASNTGELFF. The CDR3 DNA reads as TGTGCCCACAGGGCTTCGAACACCGGGGAGCTGTTTTTT.